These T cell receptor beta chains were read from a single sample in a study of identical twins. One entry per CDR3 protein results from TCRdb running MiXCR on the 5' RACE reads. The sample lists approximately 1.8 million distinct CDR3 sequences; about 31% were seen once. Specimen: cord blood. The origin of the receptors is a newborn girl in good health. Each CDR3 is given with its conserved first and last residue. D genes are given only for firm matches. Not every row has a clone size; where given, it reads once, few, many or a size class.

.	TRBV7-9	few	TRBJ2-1	CASPRGSGNEQFF	TGTGCCAGCCCTCGGGGGAGTGGGAATGAGCAGTTCTTC
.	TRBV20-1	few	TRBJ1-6	CSANQNNSPLHF	TGCAGTGCGAACCAGAATAATTCACCCCTCCACTTT
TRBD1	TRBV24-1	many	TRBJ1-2	CATGQGRGGYTF	TGTGCCACGGGACAGGGGAGAGGCGGCTACACCTTC
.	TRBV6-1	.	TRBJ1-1	CASSGGHLMNTEAFF	TGTGCCAGCAGTGGGGGGCACCTAATGAACACTGAAGCTTTCTTT
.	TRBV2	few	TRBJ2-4	CASGGLKNIQYF	TGTGCCAGCGGGGGACTTAAAAACATTCAGTACTTC
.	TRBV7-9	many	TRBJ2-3	CASSLALGGTDTQYF	TGTGCCAGCAGCTTAGCCCTAGGGGGCACAGATACGCAGTATTTT
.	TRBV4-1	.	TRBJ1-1	CASSPETLGGTEAFF	TGCGCCAGCAGCCCGGAGACCCTGGGAGGAACTGAAGCTTTCTTT
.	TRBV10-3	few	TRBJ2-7	CAISGPRTAYNEQYF	TGTGCCATCAGTGGGCCCCGGACAGCCTACAATGAGCAGTACTTC
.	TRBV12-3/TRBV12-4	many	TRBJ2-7	CASRRSYYEQYF	TGTGCCAGCAGGAGATCCTACTACGAGCAGTACTTC
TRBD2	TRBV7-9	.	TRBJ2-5	CACPSDAGGFIPRYF	TGTGCCTGCCCGTCTGACGCGGGAGGTTTTATCCCCCGGTACTTC
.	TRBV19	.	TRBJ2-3	CASSMGGRYTDTQYF	TGTGCCAGTAGTATGGGGGGACGGTACACAGATACGCAGTATTTT
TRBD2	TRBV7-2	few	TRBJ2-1	CASSPPFLRGGLGNEQFF	TGTGCCAGCAGTCCCCCATTTCTCCGGGGAGGGTTAGGGAATGAGCAGTTCTTC
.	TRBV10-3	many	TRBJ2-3	CAINSVPIPDTQYF	TGTGCCATCAACTCGGTTCCAATACCGGATACGCAGTATTTT
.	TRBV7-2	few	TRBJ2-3	CASSLGFLLGTDTQYF	TGTGCCAGCAGCTTAGGGTTCCTACTGGGGACGGATACGCAGTATTTT
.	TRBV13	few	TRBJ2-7	CASSQEGSEQYF	TGTGCCAGCAGTCAGGAGGGTTCCGAGCAGTACTTC
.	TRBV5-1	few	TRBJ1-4	CASRSGDEKLFF	TGCGCCAGCAGATCGGGGGATGAAAAACTGTTTTTT
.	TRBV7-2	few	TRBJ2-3	CASSFYTVSTDTQYF	TGTGCCAGCAGCTTCTACACAGTTAGCACAGATACGCAGTATTTT
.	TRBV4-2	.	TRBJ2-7	CASSQGQAESISSYNEQYF	TGTGCCAGCAGCCAAGGTCAAGCGGAGTCAATCAGCTCCTACAATGAGCAGTACTTC
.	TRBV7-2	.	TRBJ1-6	CASSGRRGSPLHF	TGTGCCAGCAGCGGGAGGCGCGGGTCACCCCTCCACTTT